This T cell receptor (beta chain) was captured by sequencing in a study of blood T cell repertoires in COVID-19. Study at large: Acute and convalescent COVID-19 samples came from the United States, Italy and Spain. PBMCs, B-cell-depleted T cells, or T cells provided the cDNA or gDNA that made up the material.

There are 14 residues in the CDR3. V was shortened by 3 bases and J by 7 bases, with 10 bases between the two germline ends. Germline V gene sequence: CDR1 MDHEN, CDR2 SYDVKM. Per the study methods: Amplification with reference gene primers provided the estimates of nucleated cell counts. Data came from immunoSEQ multiplex PCR; TCRdb stores just in-frame clones and leaves some out. V, J and clone size derive from that table, while D and trimming were established from the DNA sequence. The table includes approximately 120,000 clones, around two thirds detected once. This sequence was found in a woman in her sixties or seventies with acute or convalescent COVID-19. V is TRBV28 and J is TRBJ1-6; perhaps TRBD1 as D (6 bases). The sample comprised peripheral blood. CDR3: CASSFPTGNSPLHF. CDR3 DNA: TGTGCCAGCAGTTTCCCGACAGGAAATTCACCCCTCCACTTT.